What follows are 32 T cell receptor beta chains derived from one specimen sequenced in a study of T cells in localized non-small cell lung cancer. Method: immunoSEQ multiplex PCR; TCRdb's copy keeps in-frame clones and lacks some. The sample shows 3,000 to 4,500 clones, 20% to 25% of them seen only once. The sample was lung tumor tissue, taken before any cancer treatment. Source of these receptors: a woman between 40 and 69 years old with stage I lung adenocarcinoma.

The CDR3 loop reads CASSIYAYTEAFF. CDR3 nucleotide sequence: TGTGCCAGTAGTATTTATGCGTACACTGAAGCTTTCTTT. The chain joins TRBV19 to TRBJ1-1; D ambiguous. V was clipped by 3 bases and J by 3 bases, with 8 bases between them. CDR1 and CDR2 (germline): LNHDA, SQIVND (reference sequence). The CDR3 sequence is 13 residues long. Together with reference TRBV19 and TRBJ1-1, the CDR3 gives the full variable domain: DGGITQSPKYLFRKEGQNVTLSCEQNLNHDAMYWYRQDPGQGLRLIYYSQIVNDFQKGDIAEGYSVSREKKESFPLTVTSAQKNPTAFYLCASSIYAYTEAFFGQGTRLTVV.

Notes on this clone: One end of the junction fails to match germline, which may point to a read error. The rearrangement links TRBV6-8 to TRBJ1-3; tentatively, D is TRBD1 (5 bases). CDR3 size: 15 residues. Germline CDR1 MNHGY, CDR2 SAAAGT. CDR3 sequence: CAISWDGSSGNTIYF. The CDR3 bases are TGTGCCATCAGTTGGGACGGAAGCTCTGGAAACACCATATATTTT.

This clone has only a few counts. In DNA form, the CDR3 reads TGTGCCAGCAGCTTTTTAGCGGGAAACACCGCGGGGGAGCTGTTTTTT. It codes for CASSFLAGNTAGELFF. This chain links TRBV11-3 with TRBJ2-2; 8 bases match TRBD2. V lost 3 bases to trimming and J lost 8 bases; unmatched junction nucleotides: 11. The CDR3 runs to 16 residues. Germline V lookup: CDR1 SGHNT, CDR2 YENEEA.

By frequency in the sample, this clone is medium-sized. The chain carries TRBV11-3 and TRBJ2-1, with D perhaps assigned TRBD1 or TRBD2 (5 bases each). Trimming removed 5 bases from V and 5 bases from J, with 16 bases in between. This CDR3 contains 15 residues. The germline V gene has CDR1 SGHNT and CDR2 YENEEA. The CDR3 sequence is CASSQQLGENNEQFF. CDR3 coding DNA: TGTGCCAGCAGCCAACAACTGGGGGAAAACAATGAGCAGTTCTTC.

The V gene is TRBV30, the J gene TRBJ1-1; a weak D match, TRBD1 (6 bases). The CDR3 consists of 12 residues. Germline V gene sequence: CDR1 GTSNPN, CDR2 SVGIG (reference sequence). V gave up 3 bases and J gave up 6 bases, with 11 bases separating them. The CDR3 nucleotides read TGTGCCTGGAGGCAGGGGATCGCTGAAGCTTTCTTT. Translating it yields CAWRQGIAEAFF.

The CDR3 is CASSPTSGPYEQYF. The CDR3, as DNA: TGTGCCAGCAGCCCGACTAGCGGACCCTACGAGCAGTACTTC. The genes are TRBV9 and TRBJ2-7; 9 nucleotides agree with TRBD2. V gave up 4 bases and J gave up 2 bases; unmatched junction bases: 4. The CDR3 is 14 amino acids. Germline V lookup: CDR1 SGDLS, CDR2 YYNGEE.

This clone was observed a handful of times. The J gene is TRBJ2-7, the V gene TRBV6-8; D is ambiguous. V was trimmed by 0 bases and J by 7 bases, leaving 13 bases between them. Germline CDR1 and CDR2: MNHGY and SAAAGT. This CDR3 is 14 amino acids long. The CDR3 is CASSYSGSQFEQYF. CDR3 bases: TGTGCCAGCAGTTACTCCGGTTCGCAATTTGAGCAGTACTTC.

There are a few counts of this clone. The chain uses TRBV15 and TRBJ2-5; 7 bases agree with TRBD2. V dropped 1 base and J dropped 4; count of bases not matched to a gene: 6. The CDR3 runs 15 residues. Germline CDR1 LNHNV, CDR2 YYDKDF (reference sequence). DNA of the CDR3: TGTGCCACCAGCAGAGTGGCTAGCGGATTAGAGACCCAGTACTTC. It is translated as CATSRVASGLETQYF.

J is TRBJ2-3 and V is TRBV18, with D maybe TRBD2 (5 bases). This CDR3 region has 16 residues. CDR1 and CDR2 (germline): KGHSH, LQKENI. Trimming removed 0 bases at V and 3 bases at J, with 13 bases between. CDR3 region: CASSPPGMRVTDTQYF. Here the CDR3 DNA reads TGTGCCAGCTCACCACCGGGGATGCGGGTGACAGATACGCAGTATTTT.

This clone was counted only a few times. The V and J genes are TRBV30 and TRBJ2-5, with D unclear. The CDR3 consists of 12 residues. V lost 0 bases, J lost 0 bases, and 2 bases lay in between. From germline, CDR1 is GTSNPN and CDR2 SVGIG (reference sequence). The CDR3 coding sequence is TGTGCCTGGAGTGTACACCAAGAGACCCAGTACTTC. Protein product: CAWSVHQETQYF.

This clone counts as medium-sized. V usage is TRBV11-3 and J usage is TRBJ1-2; 8 nucleotides line up with TRBD1. CDR3 length: 14 amino acids. V shed 4 bases and J 8 bases; nucleotides not matched to a gene: 9. Per germline, CDR1 SGHNT and CDR2 YENEEA. The CDR3 loop is CASSYGQGGLGYTF. In DNA, the CDR3 is TGTGCCAGCAGCTACGGACAGGGAGGATTAGGCTACACCTTC.

In its sample, this clone is medium-sized. The chain has TRBV11-3 and TRBJ2-7, with 8 nucleotides matching TRBD1. The CDR3 consists of 16 residues. Germline values: CDR1 SGHNT, CDR2 YENEEA. Trimming cost V 5 bases and J 0 bases; bases outside gene matches: 9. The DNA for the CDR3 is TGTGCCAGCAGCCCCTCCACCGGGACAGGCTCCTACGAGCAGTACTTC. It codes for CASSPSTGTGSYEQYF.

This sequence joins TRBV19 and TRBJ2-1; D ambiguous. The CDR3 totals 15 residues. The germline V gene encodes CDR1 LNHDA and CDR2 SQIVND (reference sequence). Trimming pared 1 base from V and 4 bases from J, leaving 11 bases between. The CDR3 spells CASSIGRSRYNEQFF. The CDR3 DNA is TGTGCCAGTAGTATAGGAAGAAGTCGGTACAATGAGCAGTTCTTC.

The chain couples TRBV11-3 to TRBJ2-3, with 7 bases identical to TRBD1. The trim removed 3 bases at V and 6 bases at J, leaving 6 bases unmatched. The length of the CDR3 is 14 residues. CDR1 SGHNT and CDR2 YENEEA come from the germline V gene. In DNA, the CDR3 is TGTGCCAGCAGCTTCTTCGACAGGGTCGATACGCAGTATTTT. This encodes CASSFFDRVDTQYF. The full variable domain, in which reference TRBV11-3 and TRBJ2-3 provide the parts outside the CDR3, is EAGVVQSPRYKIIEKKQPVAFWCNPISGHNTLYWYLQNLGQGPELLIRYENEEAVDDSQLPKDRFSAERLKGVDSTLKIQPAELGDSAVYLCASSFFDRVDTQYFGPGTRLTVL.

This clone ranks as medium-sized. The chain is built from TRBV9 and TRBJ2-7; no firm D call. V gave up 4 bases and J gave up 3 bases, with 11 bases separating them. CDR1 is SGDLS, CDR2 YYNGEE, per germline. This CDR3 has 13 residues. CDR3 coding DNA: TGTGCCAGCAGCCCGGACGGAGACTACGAGCAGTACTTC. Translating gives CASSPDGDYEQYF.

This clone was seen a few times. The V call is TRBV11-3, the J call TRBJ1-2; D unresolved. V was clipped by 5 bases and J by 4 bases, with 17 bases between them. Germline V gives CDR1 SGHNT, CDR2 YENEEA. The CDR3 loop spans 15 amino acids. CDR3: CASSLPYTAPYGYTF. The CDR3 nucleotides read TGTGCCAGCAGCCTTCCCTACACGGCACCCTATGGCTACACCTTC.

This clone was seen more than once but under ten times. The genes are TRBV19 and TRBJ1-1; a possible D gene is TRBD1 (5 bases). CDR3 length: 13 amino acids. The germline V gene encodes CDR1 LNHDA and CDR2 SQIVND (reference sequence). V lost 10 bases, J lost 3 bases, and 15 bases lay in between. CDR3 sequence reads: CATALDSYTEAFF. The CDR3 DNA follows: TGTGCCACCGCTTTAGACAGTTACACTGAAGCTTTCTTT.

This clone was seen a few times. The chain carries TRBV6-8 and TRBJ1-1; D is unresolved. Germline V gene lookup returns CDR1 MNHGY and CDR2 SAAAGT. The V and J ends lost 2 bases and 1 base respectively, with 5 bases between them. The CDR3 runs to 13 residues. The CDR3 DNA follows: TGTGCCAGCAGTTACGAGGGGAACACTGAAGCTTTCTTT. It codes for CASSYEGNTEAFF.

This clone was observed once. The chain is built from TRBV2 and TRBJ2-3; D tentatively reads TRBD1 or TRBD2 (5 bases each). Germline V gives CDR1 SNHLY, CDR2 FYNNEI. This CDR3 spans 16 amino acids. V lost 7 bases and J 3 bases, leaving 20 bases between the germline ends. The CDR3: CASTPGTLTVTDTQYF. For the CDR3, the DNA is TGTGCCAGCACCCCGGGGACCCTTACCGTTACAGATACGCAGTATTTT.

The chain is built from TRBV1 and TRBJ1-5; the table calls TRBD1, which could not be checked here. TRBV1 is tagged as a pseudogene. The CDR3 runs to 14 residues. The CDR3 DNA reads as TGCGCCAGCAGCCGGACAGATAGCAATCAGCCCCAGCATTTT. It yields the protein CASSRTDSNQPQHF.

This clone came up a few times. The gene calls are TRBV6-8 and TRBJ2-7; 8 bases match TRBD1. The CDR3 is made up of 14 amino acids. Germline CDR1 reads MNHGY; CDR2 reads SAAAGT. Trimming at V came to 5 bases and at J to 2 bases, leaving 5 bases not matched to a gene. The CDR3 is CASSIGQGPYEQYF. The DNA for the CDR3 is TGTGCCAGCAGTATTGGACAGGGCCCCTACGAGCAGTACTTC.

This clone has more than one count but fewer than ten. The J gene is TRBJ2-5, the V gene TRBV9; D uncertain. The CDR3 is made up of 13 amino acids. The V end lost 5 bases, the J end lost 2 bases, and 10 bases lay between the germline ends. CDR1 and CDR2 (germline): SGDLS, YYNGEE. CDR3 in amino acids: CASSARVQETQYF. The CDR3 nucleotides are TGTGCCAGCAGTGCAAGGGTTCAAGAGACCCAGTACTTC.

This clone showed up just a few times. This rearrangement joins TRBV9 to TRBJ2-7; TRBD2 agrees at 14 bases. With 4 bases clipped from V and 4 bases from J, the junction kept 4 bases outside the gene matches. The germline gives CDR1 SGDLS, CDR2 YYNGEE. The CDR3 runs 15 residues. Here the CDR3 DNA reads TGTGCCAGCAGCCTCGGGACTAGCGGGAGATACGAGCAGTACTTC. Its translation: CASSLGTSGRYEQYF.

The chain has TRBV19 and TRBJ2-6; no clear D. In germline, CDR1 is LNHDA, CDR2 SQIVND (reference sequence). V dropped 5 bases and J dropped 0 bases, with 11 bases sitting between them. This CDR3 has 16 amino acids. In DNA, the CDR3 is TGTGCCAGTAGTCGCACGGGCATCTCTGGGGCCAACGTCCTGACTTTC. As protein: CASSRTGISGANVLTF. The entire variable domain, with the rest obtained from reference TRBV19 and TRBJ2-6, is as follows: DGGITQSPKYLFRKEGQNVTLSCEQNLNHDAMYWYRQDPGQGLRLIYYSQIVNDFQKGDIAEGYSVSREKKESFPLTVTSAQKNPTAFYLCASSRTGISGANVLTFGAGSRLTVL.

This clone was observed a handful of times. The chain links TRBV6-7 to TRBJ2-2; D is unclear. TRBV6-7 is assigned to the ORF class and has an uncertain function. The CDR3 extends over 11 amino acids. Trimming shortened V by 2 bases and J by 8 bases, and 3 bases separated the two germline ends. The CDR3 nucleotides read TGTGCCAGCAGTTACCCTGGGGAGCTGTTTTTT. Translated, it gives CASSYPGELFF.

This clone is medium-sized within its sample. An end of the junction differs from the germline gene, which may be a read error. The chain carries TRBV6-8 and TRBJ1-1; D remains ambiguous. Germline V lookup: CDR1 MNHGY, CDR2 SAAAGT. The CDR3 covers 13 residues. CDR3 DNA sequence: TGTGCCATCAGTGGGGAAGGGAACACTGAAGCTTTCTTT. This gives the protein CAISGEGNTEAFF.

CDR3 sequence (DNA): TGTGCCAGCAGCTCCCGGACTAGTTCGACCGGGGAGCTGTTTTTT. It codes for CASSSRTSSTGELFF. The rearrangement joins TRBV11-3 to TRBJ2-2; 7 bases agree with TRBD2. This CDR3 is 15 amino acids long. V was pared by 4 bases and J by 5 bases, with 7 bases of the junction left unmatched. CDR1 is SGHNT and CDR2 is YENEEA in the germline V gene.

This chain links TRBV12-5 with TRBJ2-1; possibly TRBD2 for D (6 bases). The CDR3 is 15 amino acids. Germline V gene lookup returns CDR1 LGHNT and CDR2 FRNRAP. The CDR3 region has the DNA TGTGCCAGCACTCCCGGGGGAGAGTCCTACAATGAGCAGTTCTTC. Protein: CASTPGGESYNEQFF.

This clone is labeled medium-sized (0.01 to 0.1%). CDR3 sequence: CASSQDGLARDEQFF. The CDR3 DNA follows: TGCGCCAGCAGCCAAGATGGACTAGCGAGGGATGAGCAGTTCTTC. The chain recombines TRBV4-1 with TRBJ2-1; TRBD2 matches 9 bases. This CDR3 region has 15 residues. Germline trimming cut 0 bases from V and 8 bases from J; bases unmatched to any gene: 5. From germline, CDR1 is MGHRA and CDR2 YSYEKL.

This clone was observed a few times. The chain carries TRBV14 and TRBJ1-4; maybe TRBD1 (5 bases). The germline V gene has CDR1 SGHDN and CDR2 FVKESK. The CDR3 extends over 14 amino acids. V was trimmed by 2 bases and J by 7 bases, leaving 11 bases between them. The CDR3 DNA reads as TGTGCCAGCAGCCAACGGGGGGTGGTTGAAAAACTGTTTTTT. Translation: CASSQRGVVEKLFF.

This clone is deemed medium-sized. This chain uses TRBV11-3 with TRBJ2-3; D gene uncertain. The V end lost 3 bases, the J end lost 2 bases, and 15 bases lay between the germline ends. Per germline, CDR1 SGHNT and CDR2 YENEEA. The CDR3 is 16 residues long. The CDR3 region is CASSFLVVGATDTQYF. The CDR3 DNA reads TGTGCCAGCAGCTTCTTGGTAGTAGGAGCCACAGATACGCAGTATTTT.

This clone was counted a few times. The chain recombines TRBV10-3 with TRBJ2-3; 10 positions match TRBD2. Germline V gives CDR1 ENHRY, CDR2 SYGVKD. The junction had 8 bases not matched to a gene; V was cut back by 2 bases and J by 3 bases. This CDR3 spans 17 amino acids. CDR3 coding DNA: TGTGCCATCAGTGAGCCGGCTAGCGGGAGAAGGACAGATACGCAGTATTTT. It translates to CAISEPASGRRTDTQYF.